This is a list of T cell receptor beta chains from one sample in a study of T-cell memory formation after mild COVID-19. TCRdb recomputed calls from the 5' RACE reads with MiXCR, one row per CDR3 protein. Among roughly 450,000 distinct CDR3 sequences listed, 15% to 20% were seen once. Sequencing was carried out using PBMCs or a T cell subset sorted from them (not recorded which). These TCRs come from an adult woman who had mild COVID-19 (a few samples of this study predate the infection). Cell type and time point are not known. Both conserved end residues are part of each CDR3. The D gene is left open where the match is weak. The size field is filled for only some rows; it gives once, few, many or a size class.

v_call,j_call,clone_size,d_call,cdr3_aa,cdr3_nt
TRBV30,TRBJ2-3,-,-,CAWNRVGKGDTQYF,TGTGCCTGGAACCGGGTCGGGAAGGGAGATACGCAGTATTTT
TRBV12-3/TRBV12-4,TRBJ1-1,few,TRBD1,CASSSRQGAGRSEAFF,TGTGCCAGCAGTTCGCGACAGGGGGCTGGACGGTCTGAAGCTTTCTTT
TRBV2,TRBJ2-5,few,-,CASSVGAQETQYF,TGTGCCAGCAGTGTGGGGGCACAAGAGACCCAGTACTTC
TRBV5-1,TRBJ1-1,few,TRBD1,CASSLAQGTGVTEAFF,TGCGCCAGCAGCTTGGCCCAAGGGACAGGGGTCACTGAAGCTTTCTTT
TRBV6-5,TRBJ1-5,-,-,CASSMDSDNQPQHF,TGTGCCAGCAGTATGGACAGCGATAATCAGCCCCAGCATTTT
TRBV20-1,TRBJ2-7,-,-,CSAREVTDYEQYF,TGCAGTGCTAGAGAGGTGACAGACTACGAGCAGTACTTC
TRBV20-1,TRBJ1-1,many,-,CSARDTKDTEAFF,TGCAGTGCTAGAGATACGAAGGACACTGAAGCTTTCTTT
TRBV28,TRBJ1-1,-,TRBD1,CASSVGQGGRAFF,TGTGCCAGCAGTGTTGGACAGGGGGGACGAGCTTTCTTT
TRBV7-9,TRBJ2-4,few,-,CASRQDRAGAIQYF,TGTGCCAGCAGGCAAGACAGGGCGGGGGCCATTCAGTACTTC
TRBV7-6,TRBJ2-1,-,-,CASSPPSGSGEQFF,TGTGCCAGCAGCCCCCCCTCGGGGTCGGGTGAGCAGTTCTTC
TRBV29-1,TRBJ2-3,few,-,CSVRVADTQYF,TGCAGCGTCAGGGTCGCAGATACGCAGTATTTT
TRBV19,TRBJ1-1,few,-,CASSPRSTGKTEAFF,TGTGCCAGTAGTCCTCGCAGTACAGGGAAAACTGAAGCTTTCTTT
TRBV7-2,TRBJ1-5,many,-,CASSLDHPPKGYQPQHF,TGTGCCAGCAGCTTAGACCACCCACCCAAGGGTTATCAGCCCCAGCATTTT
TRBV4-3,TRBJ2-3,-,-,CASSQVGGRGVADTQYF,TGCGCCAGCAGCCAAGTCGGGGGGCGCGGGGTCGCAGATACGCAGTATTTT
TRBV10-3,TRBJ2-7,few,TRBD1,CAISESGTGVGSYEQYF,TGTGCCATCAGTGAGTCGGGGACAGGGGTCGGGAGCTACGAGCAGTACTTC
TRBV6-2/TRBV6-3,TRBJ2-1,few,-,CASSYVTPYNEQFF,TGTGCCAGCAGTTATGTTACTCCCTACAATGAGCAGTTCTTC
TRBV4-2,TRBJ2-5,-,TRBD2,CASSTSGGFQETQYF,TGTGCCAGCAGCACGAGCGGGGGATTCCAAGAGACCCAGTACTTC
TRBV6-5,TRBJ2-2,few,-,CASREGQTNTGELFF,TGTGCCAGCAGGGAAGGACAGACGAACACCGGGGAGCTGTTTTTT
TRBV6-1,TRBJ2-2,few,TRBD1,CASNTGVGNTGELFF,TGTGCCAGCAACACAGGGGTCGGTAACACCGGGGAGCTGTTTTTT
TRBV11-2,TRBJ1-1,few,-,CASSSIFQVKDTEAFF,TGTGCCAGCAGCTCAATCTTTCAGGTGAAGGACACTGAAGCTTTCTTT
TRBV20-1,TRBJ2-5,-,TRBD2,CSAQTSGIQETQYF,TGCAGTGCTCAGACTAGCGGGATCCAAGAGACCCAGTACTTC
TRBV6-5,TRBJ1-1,-,-,CASSYSGRNTEAFF,TGTGCCAGCAGTTATTCTGGACGAAACACTGAAGCTTTCTTT
TRBV7-9,TRBJ2-2,-,-,CASSSPFFGELFF,TGTGCCAGCAGCTCTCCTTTTTTCGGGGAGCTGTTTTTT
TRBV9,TRBJ2-5,few,TRBD2,CASSAPKRGGLRSFETQYF,TGTGCCAGCAGCGCCCCAAAGCGGGGGGGCCTCCGTAGTTTCGAGACCCAGTACTTC